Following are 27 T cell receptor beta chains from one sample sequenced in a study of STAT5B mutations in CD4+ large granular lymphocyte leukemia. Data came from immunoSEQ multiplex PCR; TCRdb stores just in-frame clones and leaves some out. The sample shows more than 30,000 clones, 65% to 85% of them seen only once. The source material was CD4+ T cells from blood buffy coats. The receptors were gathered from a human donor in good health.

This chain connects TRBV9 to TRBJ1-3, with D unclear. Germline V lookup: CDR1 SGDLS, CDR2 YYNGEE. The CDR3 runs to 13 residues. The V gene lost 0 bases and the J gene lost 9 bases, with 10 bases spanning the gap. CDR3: CASSVADGFTIYF. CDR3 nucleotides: TGTGCCAGCAGCGTAGCTGACGGATTCACCATATATTTT.

The CDR3 DNA reads as TGCGCCAGCATCATTGGACAGGGGAACGATGAGCAGTTCTTC. Residues: CASIIGQGNDEQFF. The chain carries TRBV5-1 and TRBJ2-1, with 9 positions matching TRBD1. The J segment lost 8 bases and the V segment lost 6 bases, leaving 9 bases of the junction unmatched. CDR3 size: 14 residues. Looked up from germline, CDR1 is SGHRS and CDR2 is YFSETQ.

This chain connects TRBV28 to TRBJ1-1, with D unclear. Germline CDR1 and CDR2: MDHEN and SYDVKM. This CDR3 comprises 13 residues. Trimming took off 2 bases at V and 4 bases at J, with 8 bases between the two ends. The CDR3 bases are TGTGCCAGCAGTTTAGTCGGGGTCACTGAAGCTTTCTTT. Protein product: CASSLVGVTEAFF.

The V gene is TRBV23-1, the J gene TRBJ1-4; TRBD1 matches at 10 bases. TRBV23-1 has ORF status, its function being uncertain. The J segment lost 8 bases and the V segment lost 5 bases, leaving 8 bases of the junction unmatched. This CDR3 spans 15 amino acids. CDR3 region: CASSGDRGGEEKLFF. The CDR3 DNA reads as TGCGCCAGCAGTGGGGACAGGGGCGGTGAAGAAAAACTGTTTTTT.

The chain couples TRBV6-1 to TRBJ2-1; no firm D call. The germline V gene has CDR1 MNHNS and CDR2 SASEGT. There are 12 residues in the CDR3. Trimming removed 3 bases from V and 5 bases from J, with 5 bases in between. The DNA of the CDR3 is TGTGCCAGCAGTGACCTGAACAATGAGCAGTTCTTC. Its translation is CASSDLNNEQFF.

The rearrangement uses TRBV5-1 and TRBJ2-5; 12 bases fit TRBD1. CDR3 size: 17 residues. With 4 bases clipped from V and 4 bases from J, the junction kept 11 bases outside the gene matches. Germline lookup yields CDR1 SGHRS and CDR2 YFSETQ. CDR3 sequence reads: CASSVGQGAIIRETQYF. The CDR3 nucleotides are TGCGCCAGCAGCGTGGGACAGGGGGCCATCATCCGAGAGACCCAGTACTTC. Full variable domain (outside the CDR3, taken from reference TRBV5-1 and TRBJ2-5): KAGVTQTPRYLIKTRGQQVTLSCSPISGHRSVSWYQQTPGQGLQFLFEYFSETQRNKGNFPGRFSGRQFSNSRSEMNVSTLELGDSALYLCASSVGQGAIIRETQYFGPGTRLLVL.

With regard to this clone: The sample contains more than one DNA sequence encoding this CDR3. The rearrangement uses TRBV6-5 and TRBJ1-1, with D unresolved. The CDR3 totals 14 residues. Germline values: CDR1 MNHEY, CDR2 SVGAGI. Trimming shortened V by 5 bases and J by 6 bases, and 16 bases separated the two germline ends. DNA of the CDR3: TGTGCCAGCAGTCAGCCTGGGGTAGGAGCTGAAGCTTTCTTT. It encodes CASSQPGVGAEAFF.

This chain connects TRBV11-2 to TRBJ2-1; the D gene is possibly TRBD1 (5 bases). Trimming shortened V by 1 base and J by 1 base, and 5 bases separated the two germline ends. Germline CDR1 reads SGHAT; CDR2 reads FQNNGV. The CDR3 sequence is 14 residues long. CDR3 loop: CASSLGQSYNEQFF. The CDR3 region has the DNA TGTGCCAGCAGCTTAGGACAGTCCTACAATGAGCAGTTCTTC. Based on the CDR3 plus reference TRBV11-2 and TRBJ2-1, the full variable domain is EAGVAQSPRYKIIEKRQSVAFWCNPISGHATLYWYQQILGQGPKLLIQFQNNGVVDDSQLPKDRFSAERLKGVDSTLKIQPAKLEDSAVYLCASSLGQSYNEQFFGPGTRLTVL.

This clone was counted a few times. The DNA of the CDR3 is TGCGCCAGCAGCTTGGGGAGGGCCGGAGAGCAGTACTTC. Residues: CASSLGRAGEQYF. The chain recombines TRBV5-1 with TRBJ2-7; TRBD2 might be the D (6 bases). Germline CDR1 SGHRS, CDR2 YFSETQ. The germline V and J ends were trimmed by 0 bases and 7 bases, with 11 bases remaining between them. The CDR3 runs 13 residues.

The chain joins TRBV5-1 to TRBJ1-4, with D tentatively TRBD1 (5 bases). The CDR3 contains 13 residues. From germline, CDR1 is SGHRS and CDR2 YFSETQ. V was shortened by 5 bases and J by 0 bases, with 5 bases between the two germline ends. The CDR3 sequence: CASRGATNEKLFF. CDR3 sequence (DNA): TGCGCCAGCAGGGGGGCAACTAATGAAAAACTGTTTTTT.

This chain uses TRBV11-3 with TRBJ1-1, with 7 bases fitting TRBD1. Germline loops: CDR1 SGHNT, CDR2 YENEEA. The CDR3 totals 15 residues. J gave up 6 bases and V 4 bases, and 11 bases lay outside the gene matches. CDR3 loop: CASSSYYRGWAEAFF. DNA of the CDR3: TGTGCCAGCAGCTCCTATTACAGGGGTTGGGCTGAAGCTTTCTTT.

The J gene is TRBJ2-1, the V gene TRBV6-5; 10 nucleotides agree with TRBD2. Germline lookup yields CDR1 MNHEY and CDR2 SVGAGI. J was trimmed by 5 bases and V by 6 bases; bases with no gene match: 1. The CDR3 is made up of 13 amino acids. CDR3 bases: TGTGCCAGCAGAGCGGGAGGGAACAATGAGCAGTTCTTC. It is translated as CASRAGGNNEQFF.

CDR3 region: CASREGQGWSDTQYF. As DNA, the CDR3 is TGTGCCAGCAGAGAGGGACAGGGGTGGTCAGATACGCAGTATTTT. V gene TRBV5-6 combines with J gene TRBJ2-3, with 10 bases identical to TRBD1. Germline V gene lookup returns CDR1 SGHDT and CDR2 YYEEEE. Trimming took 5 bases from V and 4 from J; bases not matched to a gene: 7. The CDR3 spans 15 residues.

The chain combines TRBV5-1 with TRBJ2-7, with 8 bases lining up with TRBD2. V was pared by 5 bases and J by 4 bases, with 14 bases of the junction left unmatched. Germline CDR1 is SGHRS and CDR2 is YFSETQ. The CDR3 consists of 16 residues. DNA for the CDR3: TGCGCCAGCAGATTTTTTCCGGGGGGGTCTGGGTACGAGCAGTACTTC. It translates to CASRFFPGGSGYEQYF.

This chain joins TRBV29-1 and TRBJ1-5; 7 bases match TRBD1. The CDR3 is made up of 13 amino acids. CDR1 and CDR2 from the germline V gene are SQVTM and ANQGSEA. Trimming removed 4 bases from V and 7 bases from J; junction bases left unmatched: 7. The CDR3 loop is CSVGTGGWQPQHF. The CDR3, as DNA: TGCAGCGTTGGGACAGGTGGATGGCAGCCCCAGCATTTT.

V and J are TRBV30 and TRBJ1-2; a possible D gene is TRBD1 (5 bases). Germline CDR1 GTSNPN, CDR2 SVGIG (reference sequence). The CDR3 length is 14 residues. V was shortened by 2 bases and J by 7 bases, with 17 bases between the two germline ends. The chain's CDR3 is CAWSPPGRGAGYTF. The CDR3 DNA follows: TGTGCCTGGAGTCCGCCGGGGAGGGGCGCTGGCTACACCTTC.

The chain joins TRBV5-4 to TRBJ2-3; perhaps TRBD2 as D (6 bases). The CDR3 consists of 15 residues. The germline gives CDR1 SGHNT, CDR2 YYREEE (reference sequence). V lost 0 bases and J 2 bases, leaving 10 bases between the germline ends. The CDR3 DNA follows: TGTGCCAGCAGCTTGGACGGGACTCACACAGATACGCAGTATTTT. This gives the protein CASSLDGTHTDTQYF. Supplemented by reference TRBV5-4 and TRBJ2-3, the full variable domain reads ETGVTQSPTHLIKTRGQQVTLRCSSQSGHNTVSWYQQALGQGPQFIFQYYREEENGRGNFPPRFSGLQFPNYSSELNVNALELDDSALYLCASSLDGTHTDTQYFGPGTRLTVL.

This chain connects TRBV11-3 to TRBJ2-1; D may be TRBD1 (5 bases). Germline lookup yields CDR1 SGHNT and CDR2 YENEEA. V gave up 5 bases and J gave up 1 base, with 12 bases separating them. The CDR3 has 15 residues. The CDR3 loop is CASSPGQISYNEQFF. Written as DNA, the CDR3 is TGTGCCAGCAGCCCCGGACAAATTTCCTACAATGAGCAGTTCTTC.

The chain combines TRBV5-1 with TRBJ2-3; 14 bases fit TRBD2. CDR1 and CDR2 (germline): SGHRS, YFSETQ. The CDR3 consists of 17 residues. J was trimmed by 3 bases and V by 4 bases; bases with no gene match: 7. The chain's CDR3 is CASSPGLAGETTDTQYF. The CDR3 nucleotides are TGCGCCAGCAGCCCGGGACTAGCGGGAGAAACGACAGATACGCAGTATTTT.

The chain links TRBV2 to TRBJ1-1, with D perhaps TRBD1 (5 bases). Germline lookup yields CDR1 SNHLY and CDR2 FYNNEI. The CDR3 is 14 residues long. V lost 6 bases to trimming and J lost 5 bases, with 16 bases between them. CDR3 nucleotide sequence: TGTGCCAGCAGGGACCGAGGGGTTGGAACTGAAGCTTTCTTT. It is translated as CASRDRGVGTEAFF.

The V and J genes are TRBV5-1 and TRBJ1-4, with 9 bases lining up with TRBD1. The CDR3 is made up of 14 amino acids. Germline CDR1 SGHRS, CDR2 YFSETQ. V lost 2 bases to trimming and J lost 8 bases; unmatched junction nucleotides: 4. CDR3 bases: TGCGCCAGCAGCTTACAGGGGGCTGGGGAAAAACTGTTTTTT. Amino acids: CASSLQGAGEKLFF.

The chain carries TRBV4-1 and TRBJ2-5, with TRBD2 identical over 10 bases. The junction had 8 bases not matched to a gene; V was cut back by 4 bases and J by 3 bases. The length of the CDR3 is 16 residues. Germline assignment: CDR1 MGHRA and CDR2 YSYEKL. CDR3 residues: CASSPISGRGKETQYF. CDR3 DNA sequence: TGCGCCAGCAGCCCTATAAGCGGGAGGGGGAAAGAGACCCAGTACTTC.

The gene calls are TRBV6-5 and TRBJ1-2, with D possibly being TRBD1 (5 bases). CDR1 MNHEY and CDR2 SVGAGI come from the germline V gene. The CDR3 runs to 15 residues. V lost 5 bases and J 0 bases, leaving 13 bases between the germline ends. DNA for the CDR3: TGTGCCAGCAGTAAGGACACGATAGCTAACTATGGCTACACCTTC. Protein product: CASSKDTIANYGYTF.

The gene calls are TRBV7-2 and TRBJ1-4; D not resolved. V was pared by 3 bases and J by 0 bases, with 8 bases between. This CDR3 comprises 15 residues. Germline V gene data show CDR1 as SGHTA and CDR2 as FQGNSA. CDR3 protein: CASSFDSTTNEKLFF. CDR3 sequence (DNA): TGTGCCAGCAGCTTCGACTCAACAACTAATGAAAAACTGTTTTTT.

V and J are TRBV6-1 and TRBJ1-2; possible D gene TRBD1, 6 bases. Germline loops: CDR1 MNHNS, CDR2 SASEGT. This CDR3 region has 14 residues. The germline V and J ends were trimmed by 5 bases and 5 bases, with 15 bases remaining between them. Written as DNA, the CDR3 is TGTGCCAGCAGTTCCAGGACAGCCCCGTATGGCTACACCTTC. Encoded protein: CASSSRTAPYGYTF.

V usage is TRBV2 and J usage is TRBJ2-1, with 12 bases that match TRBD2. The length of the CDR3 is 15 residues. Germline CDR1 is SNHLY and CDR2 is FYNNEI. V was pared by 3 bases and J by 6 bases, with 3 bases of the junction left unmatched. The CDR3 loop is CASSETSGGSNEQFF. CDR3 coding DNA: TGTGCCAGCAGTGAGACTAGCGGGGGCTCCAATGAGCAGTTCTTC.

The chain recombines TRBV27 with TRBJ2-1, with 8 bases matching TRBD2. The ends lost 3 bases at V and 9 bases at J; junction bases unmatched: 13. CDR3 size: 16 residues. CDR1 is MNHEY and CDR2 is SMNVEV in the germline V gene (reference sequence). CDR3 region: CASSFDPKTRGGEQFF. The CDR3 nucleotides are TGTGCCAGCAGTTTCGATCCGAAAACCCGGGGGGGTGAGCAGTTCTTC.